The clone carrying this TCR beta chain came up a few times. Sequencing was performed with immunoSEQ multiplex PCR; in TCRdb, only in-frame clones are kept and a portion is missing. This table has 42,000 or so clones, about 90% appearing once. This sample is drawn from a study of T cell changes during pregnancy in multiple sclerosis. Germline CDR1 and CDR2: KGHSH and LQKENI. This CDR3 region has 14 residues. V lost 2 bases and J lost 4, with 11 bases in between. Sequencing used CD4+ T cells from peripheral blood mononuclear cells, obtained after pregnancy. This clonotype originated in a female donor with multiple sclerosis, enrolled in a pregnancy study. The chain recombines TRBV18 with TRBJ1-2, with D perhaps matching TRBD1 (6 bases). The DNA of the CDR3 is TGTGCCAGCTCACCAACGGACAGCATCTATGGCTACACCTTC. This encodes CASSPTDSIYGYTF. The full variable domain, its missing parts supplied by reference TRBV18 and TRBJ1-2, is NAGVMQNPRHLVRRRGQEARLRCSPMKGHSHVYWYRQLPEEGLKFMVYLQKENIIDESGMPKERFSAEFPKEGPSILRIQQVVRGDSAAYFCASSPTDSIYGYTFGSGTRLTVV.